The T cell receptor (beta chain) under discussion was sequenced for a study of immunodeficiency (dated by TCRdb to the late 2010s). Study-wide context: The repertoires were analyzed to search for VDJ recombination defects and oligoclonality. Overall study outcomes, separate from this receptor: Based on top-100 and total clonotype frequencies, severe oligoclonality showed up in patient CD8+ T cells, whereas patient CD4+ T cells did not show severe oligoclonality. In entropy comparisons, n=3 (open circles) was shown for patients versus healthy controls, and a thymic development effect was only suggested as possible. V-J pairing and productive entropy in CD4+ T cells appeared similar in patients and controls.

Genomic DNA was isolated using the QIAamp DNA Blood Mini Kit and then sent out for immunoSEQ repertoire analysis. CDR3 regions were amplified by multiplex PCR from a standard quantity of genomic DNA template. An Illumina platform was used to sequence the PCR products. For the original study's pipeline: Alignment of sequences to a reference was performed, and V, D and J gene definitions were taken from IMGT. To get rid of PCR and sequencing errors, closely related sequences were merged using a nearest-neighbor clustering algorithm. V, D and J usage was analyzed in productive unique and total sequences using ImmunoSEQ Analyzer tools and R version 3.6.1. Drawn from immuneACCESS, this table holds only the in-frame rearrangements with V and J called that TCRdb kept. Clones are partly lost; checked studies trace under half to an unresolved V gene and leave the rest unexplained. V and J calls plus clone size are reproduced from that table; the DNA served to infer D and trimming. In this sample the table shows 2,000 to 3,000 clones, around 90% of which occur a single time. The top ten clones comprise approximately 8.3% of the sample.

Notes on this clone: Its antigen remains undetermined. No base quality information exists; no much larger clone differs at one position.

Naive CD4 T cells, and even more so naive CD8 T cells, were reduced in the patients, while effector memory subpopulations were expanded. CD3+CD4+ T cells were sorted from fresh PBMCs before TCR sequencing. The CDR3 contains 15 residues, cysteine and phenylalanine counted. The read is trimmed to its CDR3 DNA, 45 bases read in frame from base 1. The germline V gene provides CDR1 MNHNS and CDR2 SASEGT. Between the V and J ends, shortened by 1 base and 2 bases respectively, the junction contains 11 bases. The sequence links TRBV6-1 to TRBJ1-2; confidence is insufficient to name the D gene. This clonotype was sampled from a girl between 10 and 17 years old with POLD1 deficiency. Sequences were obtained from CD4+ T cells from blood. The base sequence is TGTGCCAGCAGTGAAGGATACCGTCGGAACTATGGCTACACCTTC. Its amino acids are CASSEGYRRNYGYTF.